This T cell receptor beta chain was identified in a study of blood T cell repertoires in COVID-19. Study overall: Some COVID-19 samples were acute and others convalescent; all came from the United States, Italy and Spain. Sources were T cells, B-cell-depleted T cells, or PBMCs; the material itself was cDNA or gDNA.

This CDR3 is built from 16 residues. V was clipped by 4 bases and J by 6 bases; unmatched bases: 13. The germline V gene encodes CDR1 SGHRS and CDR2 YFSETQ. Original analysis: Reference gene primer amplification gave estimated nucleated cell counts. The data were produced by immunoSEQ multiplex PCR, yet TCRdb's version contains in-frame clones alone and is incomplete. The V and J calls and clone size come from that table; D and trimming were worked out from the DNA. The top ten clones hold 8% to 13% of a sample with a few hundred thousand clones, over 75% of them seen once. Sequencing input: peripheral blood. The V gene is TRBV5-1, the J gene TRBJ1-1, with 9 bases identical to TRBD1. The TCR originated in an older woman with acute or convalescent COVID-19. CDR3 sequence reads: CASSTGTGIRGAEAFF. In DNA, the CDR3 is TGCGCCAGCAGCACCGGGACAGGGATAAGAGGGGCTGAAGCTTTCTTT.